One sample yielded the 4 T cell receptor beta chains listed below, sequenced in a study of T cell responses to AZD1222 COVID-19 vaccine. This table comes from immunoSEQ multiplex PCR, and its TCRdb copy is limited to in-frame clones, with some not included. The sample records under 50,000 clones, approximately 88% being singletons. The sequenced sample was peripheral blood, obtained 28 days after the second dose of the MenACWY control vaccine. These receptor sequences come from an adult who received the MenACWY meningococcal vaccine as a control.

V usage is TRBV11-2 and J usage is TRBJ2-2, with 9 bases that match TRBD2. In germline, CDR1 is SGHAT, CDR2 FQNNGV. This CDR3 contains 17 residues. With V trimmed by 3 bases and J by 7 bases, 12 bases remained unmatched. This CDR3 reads CASSFPGVAGANGELFF. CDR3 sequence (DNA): TGTGCCAGCAGCTTCCCCGGGGTAGCGGGAGCCAACGGGGAGCTGTTTTTT.

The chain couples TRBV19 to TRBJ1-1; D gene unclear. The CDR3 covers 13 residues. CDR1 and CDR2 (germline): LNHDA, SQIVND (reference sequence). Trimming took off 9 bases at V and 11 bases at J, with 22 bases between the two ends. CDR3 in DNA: TGTGCCAGCAGTGCTAGATCCCACCTCCGGGCTTTCTTT. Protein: CASSARSHLRAFF. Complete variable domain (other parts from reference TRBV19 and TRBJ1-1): DGGITQSPKYLFRKEGQNVTLSCEQNLNHDAMYWYRQDPGQGLRLIYYSQIVNDFQKGDIAEGYSVSREKKESFPLTVTSAQKNPTAFYLCASSARSHLRAFFGQGTRLTVV.

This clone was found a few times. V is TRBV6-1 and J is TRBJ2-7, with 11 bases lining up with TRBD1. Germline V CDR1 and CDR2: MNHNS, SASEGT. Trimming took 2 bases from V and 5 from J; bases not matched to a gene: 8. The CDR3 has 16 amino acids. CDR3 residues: CASSESLGDRGDEQYF. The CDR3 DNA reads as TGTGCCAGCAGTGAATCGCTCGGGGACAGGGGGGACGAGCAGTACTTC.

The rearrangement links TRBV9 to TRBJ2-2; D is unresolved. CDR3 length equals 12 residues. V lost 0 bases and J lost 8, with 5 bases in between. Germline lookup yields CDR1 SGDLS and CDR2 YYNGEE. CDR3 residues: CASSVGEGELFF. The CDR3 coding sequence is TGTGCCAGCAGCGTAGGGGAAGGGGAGCTGTTTTTT. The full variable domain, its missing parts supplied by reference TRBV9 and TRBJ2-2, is DSGVTQTPKHLITATGQRVTLRCSPRSGDLSVYWYQQSLDQGLQFLIQYYNGEERAKGNILERFSAQQFPDLHSELNLSSLELGDSALYFCASSVGEGELFFGEGSRLTVL.